This T cell receptor (beta chain) was found in a study of T-cell reconstitution after alpha-beta-depleted transplantation in children. General observations from the study: Alpha-beta T cells present about two months after transplant were reported to originate from several hundred expanded graft clones. Hyperexpanded clones declined; after one year, newly produced T cells mostly supplied diversity.

Unique molecular identifiers were used in preparing the TCRbeta library. From the PCR reads, TCRdb called clonotypes with MiXCR, one entry per CDR3 protein. The data hold a few hundred thousand distinct CDR3 sequences, with about a quarter observed a single time. Many counts were recorded for this clonotype. Its antigen is currently unknown. Per the germline V gene, CDR1 is SQVTM and CDR2 is ANQGSEA. The CDR3 extends over 14 amino acids. The sequencing here drew on PBMCs, taken before TCRalphabeta/CD19-depleted stem cell transplant. The sequence was obtained from a girl aged 2 to 9 with Fanconi anemia, due to receive a stem cell transplant. The gene calls are TRBV29-1 and TRBJ2-1, with TRBD1 identical over 11 bases. CDR3 bases: TGCAGTGAAGTAGGGACAGGGGGCTACAATGAGCAGTTCTTC. Protein sequence: CSEVGTGGYNEQFF.